This note documents a single TCR beta chain sequence. The antigen is not known. This record belongs to a study of Graves' ophthalmopathy and Graves' hyperthyroidism. General study points: Ophthalmopathy progression was predicted with about 71% sensitivity and about 74% specificity.

Scientists amplified the TCR beta CDR3 regions from RNA transcripts. First-round RT-PCR with HTBI primers preceded a second-round multiplex PCR. In TCRdb, the multiplex PCR reads were re-called with MiXCR into one record per CDR3 protein. Among over a million distinct CDR3 sequences listed, 35% to 40% were seen once. The TCR was taken from an adult man with Graves' hyperthyroidism. Specimen: peripheral blood or thyroid tissue (not recorded which).

The CDR3 DNA follows: TGTGCCAGTAGTATAGATAGCGGAGCCCCCAATGAGCAGTTCTTC. This codes for CASSIDSGAPNEQFF. V and J are TRBV7-9 and TRBJ2-7; perhaps TRBD2 as D (6 bases). The DNA end is a closer match to TRBJ2-1, so the J assignment may be wrong. Per the germline V gene, CDR1 is SEHNR and CDR2 is FQNEAQ (reference sequence). The CDR3 consists of 15 residues.